This TCR beta chain comes out of a study of PD-1 blockade in classical Hodgkin lymphoma. Notes on the study in general: With respect to the repertoire differences, their causes, possibly disease activity or prior therapy, remain undefined. Diminished baseline TCR diversity has been reported in newly diagnosed patients relative to healthy donors.

As to this clone: Its specificity is not known.

Repertoires were generated with immunoSEQ multiplex PCR, while TCRdb's copy carries only in-frame clones and drops some. The table records 20,000 to 30,000 clones, about 90% of them present only once. Time point indicated: newly diagnosed, previously untreated cHL patient sample. Researchers report purifying CD4+ T cells from thawed PBMCs by magnetic negative selection. Comparison PBMCs came from previously untreated, newly diagnosed classical Hodgkin lymphoma patients. V was shortened by 4 bases and J by 3 bases, with 10 bases between the two germline ends. The CDR3 consists of 13 residues. The germline CDR1 and CDR2 sequences are SGHTA and FQGNSA.

The source material was CD4+ T cells from blood. The sequence came from a human donor with classical Hodgkin lymphoma. This chain links TRBV7-2 with TRBJ2-7; D unresolved. CDR3 coding DNA: TGTGCCAGCAGCTCCGGGTCGAACTACGAGCAGTACTTC. Its translation is CASSSGSNYEQYF.